This T cell receptor (beta chain) was observed in a study of cytotoxic CD8 clonotypes in ibrutinib-treated CLL. The wider study: Researchers reported approximately twelve relapsed/refractory and about 15 treatment-naive patients, some 18 of them IGHV unmutated. Samples yielded averages of hundreds of thousands of productive templates and around 99,000 productive rearrangements. The study, taken as a whole, reports: Public clonotypes proved infrequent, and on treatment they shrank or remained steady.

This table comes from immunoSEQ multiplex PCR, and its TCRdb copy is limited to in-frame clones, with some not included. The sample lists 130,000 to 150,000 clones; 75% to 85% were seen once. With respect to this clone: As yet, its antigen is unknown.

Sequencing used PBMCs, obtained after 12 months of ibrutinib treatment. This TCR was sampled from a human donor with chronic lymphocytic leukemia.

As DNA, the CDR3 is TGTGCCAGCAGTTCGACCGACAGGGTCGGGGGATACGAGCAGTACTTC. Translation gives CASSSTDRVGGYEQYF. The J gene is TRBJ2-5, the V gene TRBV7-9; possible D gene TRBD1, 7 bases. The end of the DNA fits TRBJ2-7 better, so the J call may be wrong. The CDR3 is 16 amino acids. CDR1 is SEHNR and CDR2 is FQNEAQ in the germline V gene (reference sequence).